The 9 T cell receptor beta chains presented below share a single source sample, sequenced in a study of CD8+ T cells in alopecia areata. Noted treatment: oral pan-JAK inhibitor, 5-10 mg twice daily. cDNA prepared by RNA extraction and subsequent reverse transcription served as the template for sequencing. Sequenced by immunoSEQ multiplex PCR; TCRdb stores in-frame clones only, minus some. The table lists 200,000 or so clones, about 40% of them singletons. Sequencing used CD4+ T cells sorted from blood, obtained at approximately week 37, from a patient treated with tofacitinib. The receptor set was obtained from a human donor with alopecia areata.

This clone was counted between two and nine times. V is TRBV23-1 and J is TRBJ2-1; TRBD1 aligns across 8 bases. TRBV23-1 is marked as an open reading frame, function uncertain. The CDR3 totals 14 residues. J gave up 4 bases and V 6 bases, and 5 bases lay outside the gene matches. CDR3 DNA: TGCGCCAGCAGCCAGGGACAGGCATACAATGAGCAGTTCTTC. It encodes CASSQGQAYNEQFF.

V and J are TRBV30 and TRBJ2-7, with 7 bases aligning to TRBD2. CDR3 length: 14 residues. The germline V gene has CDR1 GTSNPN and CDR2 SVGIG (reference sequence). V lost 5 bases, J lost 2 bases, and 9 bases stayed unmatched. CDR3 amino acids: CAWGKGGRTYEQYF. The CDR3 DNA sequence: TGTGCCTGGGGGAAGGGCGGGAGAACCTACGAGCAGTACTTC.

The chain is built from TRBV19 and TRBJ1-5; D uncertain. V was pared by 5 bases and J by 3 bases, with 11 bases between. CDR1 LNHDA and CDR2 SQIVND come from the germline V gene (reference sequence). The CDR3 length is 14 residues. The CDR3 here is CASSLATNNQPQHF. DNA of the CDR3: TGTGCCAGTAGTCTGGCGACAAACAATCAGCCCCAGCATTTT. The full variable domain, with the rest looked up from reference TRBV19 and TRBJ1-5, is DGGITQSPKYLFRKEGQNVTLSCEQNLNHDAMYWYRQDPGQGLRLIYYSQIVNDFQKGDIAEGYSVSREKKESFPLTVTSAQKNPTAFYLCASSLATNNQPQHFGDGTRLSIL.

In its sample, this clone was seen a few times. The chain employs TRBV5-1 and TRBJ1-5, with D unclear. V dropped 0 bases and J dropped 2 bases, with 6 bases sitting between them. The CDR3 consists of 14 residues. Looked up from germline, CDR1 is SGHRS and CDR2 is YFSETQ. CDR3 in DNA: TGCGCCAGCAGCTTGGAGGCAGGCAATCAGCCCCAGCATTTT. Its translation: CASSLEAGNQPQHF.

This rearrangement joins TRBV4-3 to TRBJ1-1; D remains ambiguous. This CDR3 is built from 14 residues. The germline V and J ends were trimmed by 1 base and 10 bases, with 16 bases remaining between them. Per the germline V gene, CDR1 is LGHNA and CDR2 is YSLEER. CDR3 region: CASSQGVLLNRAFF. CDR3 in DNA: TGCGCCAGCAGCCAAGGGGTTTTACTCAATCGAGCTTTCTTT.

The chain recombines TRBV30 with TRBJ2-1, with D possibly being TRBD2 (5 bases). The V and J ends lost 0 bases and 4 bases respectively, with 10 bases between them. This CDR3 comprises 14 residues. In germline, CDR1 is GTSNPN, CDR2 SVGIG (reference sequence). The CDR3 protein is CAWSVSLAYNEQFF. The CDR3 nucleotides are TGTGCCTGGAGTGTAAGTCTAGCTTACAATGAGCAGTTCTTC.

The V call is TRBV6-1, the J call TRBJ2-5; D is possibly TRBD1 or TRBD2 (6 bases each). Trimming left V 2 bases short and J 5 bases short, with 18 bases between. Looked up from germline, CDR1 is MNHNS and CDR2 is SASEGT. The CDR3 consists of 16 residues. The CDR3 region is CASSEIMGQGRETQYF. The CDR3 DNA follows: TGTGCCAGCAGTGAAATAATGGGCCAGGGGAGGGAGACCCAGTACTTC.

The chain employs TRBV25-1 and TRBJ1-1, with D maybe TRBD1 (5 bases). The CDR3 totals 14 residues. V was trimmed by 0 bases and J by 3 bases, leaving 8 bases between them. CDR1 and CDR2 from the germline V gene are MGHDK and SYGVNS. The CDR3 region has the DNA TGTGCCAGCAGTGAATATAGAGGGGACACTGAAGCTTTCTTT. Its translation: CASSEYRGDTEAFF.

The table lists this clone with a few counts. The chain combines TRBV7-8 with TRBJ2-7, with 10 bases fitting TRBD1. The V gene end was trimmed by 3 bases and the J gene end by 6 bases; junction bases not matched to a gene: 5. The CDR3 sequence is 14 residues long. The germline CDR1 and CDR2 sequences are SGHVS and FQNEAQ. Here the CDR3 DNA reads TGTGCCAGCAGCTTTGGGACAGGGGACTCCGAGCAGTACTTC. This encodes CASSFGTGDSEQYF.